This TCR beta chain comes out of a study of T cells in Graves' hyperthyroidism and ophthalmopathy. RNA transcripts yielded amplified TCR beta CDR3 regions. RT-PCR in the first round (using the HTBI primer set) targeted the TCR CDR3. TCRdb ran MiXCR on the multiplex PCR reads and lists one entry per CDR3 protein. The sample has fewer than 650,000 distinct CDR3 sequences; around 13% are singletons. In making diagnoses, clinical symptoms, serum thyroxine and TRAb, thyroid ultrasound and orbital computed tomography were all used. The sequenced material came from blood. The TCR sequence derives from a woman in her forties with Graves' hyperthyroidism.

DNA of the CDR3: TGTGCCAGCAGTGAAGCGGGGGGGACAACTACGGGCGAGCAGTACTTC. Its protein product is CASSEAGGTTTGEQYF. The genes are TRBV6-1 and TRBJ2-7; TRBD2 might be the D (7 bases). Germline CDR1 is MNHNS and CDR2 is SASEGT. This CDR3 spans 16 amino acids. V dropped 0 bases and J dropped 6 bases, with 18 bases sitting between them.